This is a list of T cell receptor beta chains from one sample in a study of identical twins. TCRdb analysed the 5' RACE reads with MiXCR anew, one entry per CDR3 protein. The table shows hundreds of thousands of distinct CDR3 sequences, with roughly 20% occurring only once. These data were also filed under a second study, of T cells expressing NK-cell markers.

Input material: PBMCs. The receptors originated from a woman younger than 30 in good health. CDR3s include the opening cysteine and the closing phenylalanine or tryptophan. D genes are given only for firm matches. Clone size is shown for a subset of rows, as once, few, many or a class of expanded clone.

D gene: NA
clone size: few
V gene: TRBV5-6
J gene: TRBJ2-3
CDR3 length: 14
CDR3 protein: CASSPSAGADTQYF
CDR3 DNA: TGTGCCAGCAGCCCGTCGGCAGGAGCGGATACGCAGTATTTT

D gene: TRBD2
clone size: NA
V gene: TRBV6-2/TRBV6-3
J gene: TRBJ2-3
CDR3 length: 15
CDR3 protein: CASSYTRDYQDTQYF
CDR3 DNA: TGTGCCAGCAGTTATACGCGGGACTATCAAGATACGCAGTATTTT

D gene: NA
clone size: many
V gene: TRBV12-3/TRBV12-4
J gene: TRBJ1-2
CDR3 length: 13
CDR3 protein: CASIRGRDYGYTF
CDR3 DNA: TGTGCCAGCATCAGGGGCCGCGACTATGGCTACACCTTC

D gene: TRBD1
clone size: few
V gene: TRBV10-3
J gene: TRBJ1-4
CDR3 length: 17
CDR3 protein: CAIRGQGNQGHNEKLFF
CDR3 DNA: TGTGCCATCAGAGGACAGGGGAACCAGGGTCATAATGAAAAACTGTTTTTT

D gene: NA
clone size: few
V gene: TRBV11-2
J gene: TRBJ2-3
CDR3 length: 16
CDR3 protein: CASSLGARSDTDTQYF
CDR3 DNA: TGTGCCAGCAGCTTAGGAGCTAGGTCGGACACAGATACGCAGTATTTT

D gene: TRBD2
clone size: few
V gene: TRBV30
J gene: TRBJ2-1
CDR3 length: 16
CDR3 protein: CAWRVQAGAPYNEQFF
CDR3 DNA: TGTGCCTGGAGGGTCCAAGCGGGAGCCCCATACAATGAGCAGTTCTTC

D gene: NA
clone size: few
V gene: TRBV6-2/TRBV6-3
J gene: TRBJ2-4
CDR3 length: 12
CDR3 protein: CATKARLAPQYF
CDR3 DNA: TGTGCCACCAAGGCCAGGCTCGCGCCCCAGTACTTC

D gene: TRBD2
clone size: NA
V gene: TRBV6-4
J gene: TRBJ2-1
CDR3 length: 18
CDR3 protein: CASSRGLAGIHGYNVQFF
CDR3 DNA: TGTGCCAGCAGCAGAGGACTAGCGGGGATTCATGGGTACAATGTGCAGTTCTTC

D gene: NA
clone size: NA
V gene: TRBV4-1
J gene: TRBJ1-1
CDR3 length: 18
CDR3 protein: CASSQGGRACSFCTEAFF
CDR3 DNA: TGCGCCAGCAGCCAAGGAGGCAGGGCTTGTAGTTTTTGCACTGAAGCTTTCTTT

D gene: TRBD1
clone size: few
V gene: TRBV20-1
J gene: TRBJ2-1
CDR3 length: 13
CDR3 protein: CSASPTGLNEQFF
CDR3 DNA: TGCAGTGCTAGCCCGACAGGGCTGAATGAGCAGTTCTTC

D gene: NA
clone size: NA
V gene: TRBV12-3/TRBV12-4
J gene: TRBJ1-1
CDR3 length: 15
CDR3 protein: CASSFRAGYETEAFF
CDR3 DNA: TGTGCCAGCAGTTTTAGGGCAGGGTATGAGACTGAAGCTTTCTTT

D gene: TRBD1
clone size: NA
V gene: TRBV10-3
J gene: TRBJ1-3
CDR3 length: 15
CDR3 protein: CAISAGTGLGNTIYF
CDR3 DNA: TGTGCCATCAGTGCCGGGACAGGGCTTGGAAACACCATATATTTT

D gene: NA
clone size: NA
V gene: TRBV27
J gene: TRBJ2-1
CDR3 length: 14
CDR3 protein: CASSLLMQVRKQFF
CDR3 DNA: TGTGCCAGCAGTTTACTGATGCAGGTCCGAAAGCAGTTCTTC

D gene: NA
clone size: few
V gene: TRBV7-9
J gene: TRBJ1-1
CDR3 length: 16
CDR3 protein: CASSPSGGGENTEAFF
CDR3 DNA: TGTGCCAGCAGCCCCTCGGGGGGCGGGGAGAACACTGAAGCTTTCTTT

D gene: NA
clone size: NA
V gene: TRBV9
J gene: TRBJ2-3
CDR3 length: 14
CDR3 protein: CASSVDGATDTQYF
CDR3 DNA: TGTGCCAGCAGCGTGGACGGGGCCACAGATACGCAGTATTTT

D gene: TRBD2
clone size: few
V gene: TRBV12-3/TRBV12-4
J gene: TRBJ2-7
CDR3 length: 13
CDR3 protein: CASSGSGGYEQYF
CDR3 DNA: TGTGCCAGCAGTGGGAGCGGGGGATACGAGCAGTACTTC

D gene: NA
clone size: few
V gene: TRBV7-3
J gene: TRBJ2-1
CDR3 length: 14
CDR3 protein: CASSLTGGQNEQFF
CDR3 DNA: TGTGCCAGCAGCTTAACGGGGGGGCAGAATGAGCAGTTCTTC

D gene: TRBD1
clone size: many
V gene: TRBV5-1
J gene: TRBJ2-3
CDR3 length: 19
CDR3 protein: CASSSRGQDPFLSTDTQYF
CDR3 DNA: TGCGCCAGCAGCTCCAGGGGACAGGACCCTTTTCTCAGCACAGATACGCAGTATTTT

D gene: TRBD1
clone size: NA
V gene: TRBV7-2
J gene: TRBJ1-3
CDR3 length: 16
CDR3 protein: CASSLRTGSSGNTIYF
CDR3 DNA: TGTGCCAGCAGCCTTCGGACAGGGAGCTCTGGAAACACCATATATTTT

D gene: NA
clone size: many
V gene: TRBV6-6
J gene: TRBJ1-3
CDR3 length: 12
CDR3 protein: CASSQSGNTIYF
CDR3 DNA: TGTGCCAGCAGTCAGTCTGGAAACACCATATATTTT

D gene: NA
clone size: few
V gene: TRBV18
J gene: TRBJ2-5
CDR3 length: 14
CDR3 protein: CASSPLEVGGTQYF
CDR3 DNA: TGTGCCAGCTCACCGCTAGAGGTCGGGGGGACCCAGTACTTC

D gene: NA
clone size: NA
V gene: TRBV3-1
J gene: TRBJ2-3
CDR3 length: 14
CDR3 protein: CASSHPDETDTQYF
CDR3 DNA: TGTGCCAGCAGCCACCCTGATGAGACAGATACGCAGTATTTT

D gene: NA
clone size: few
V gene: TRBV12-3/TRBV12-4
J gene: TRBJ2-1
CDR3 length: 15
CDR3 protein: CASSFRGGGDNEQFF
CDR3 DNA: TGTGCCAGCAGTTTTAGAGGGGGGGGAGACAATGAGCAGTTCTTC

D gene: TRBD1
clone size: NA
V gene: TRBV30
J gene: TRBJ1-1
CDR3 length: 12
CDR3 protein: CAWRMGQLQAFF
CDR3 DNA: TGTGCCTGGAGGATGGGACAGTTGCAAGCTTTCTTT